This TCR beta chain was sequenced during a study of T-cell reconstitution after alpha-beta-depleted transplantation in children. About this clonotype: The target antigen is unknown.

The ends lost 2 bases at V and 3 bases at J; junction bases unmatched: 4. CDR3 length: 15 amino acids. Germline CDR1 is MNHEY and CDR2 is SMNVEV (reference sequence). General study points: A year had passed since transplant, and T-cell counts and diversity by then came mostly from newly produced T cells. Where alpha-beta T cells came from about two months after transplant was reportedly several hundred expanded graft clones. Day-60 TCRbeta diversity that was high in some patients was derived from surviving recipient T cells and thymic progenitors.

Molecular barcoding with unique molecular identifiers was used for the TCRbeta library. Each CDR3 protein is one row after TCRdb ran MiXCR on the PCR reads. The sample consists of 400,000 to 550,000 distinct CDR3 sequences, roughly 10% of them appearing once. The source is a child younger than 10 with inherited bone marrow failure, due to receive a stem cell transplant. The genes are TRBV27 and TRBJ2-7; 10 bases agree with TRBD1. The sequences come from PBMCs, collected before TCRalphabeta/CD19-depleted stem cell transplant. CDR3 DNA: TGTGCCAGCAGTTTAGGGACAGGGGAAGGCTACGAGCAGTACTTC. This sequence encodes CASSLGTGEGYEQYF.